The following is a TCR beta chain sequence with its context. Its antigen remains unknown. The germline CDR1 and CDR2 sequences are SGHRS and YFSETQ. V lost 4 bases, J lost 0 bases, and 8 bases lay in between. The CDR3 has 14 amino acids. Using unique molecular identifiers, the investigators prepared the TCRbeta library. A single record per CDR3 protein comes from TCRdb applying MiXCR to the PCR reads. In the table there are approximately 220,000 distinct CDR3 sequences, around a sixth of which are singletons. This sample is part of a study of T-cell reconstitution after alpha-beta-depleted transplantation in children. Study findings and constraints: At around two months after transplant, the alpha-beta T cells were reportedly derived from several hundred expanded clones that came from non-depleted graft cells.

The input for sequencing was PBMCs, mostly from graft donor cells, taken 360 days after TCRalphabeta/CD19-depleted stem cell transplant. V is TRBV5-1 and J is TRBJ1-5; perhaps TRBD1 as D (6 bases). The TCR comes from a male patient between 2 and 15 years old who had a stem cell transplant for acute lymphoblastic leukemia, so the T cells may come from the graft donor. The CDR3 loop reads CASSGGSSNQPQHF. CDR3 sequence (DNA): TGCGCCAGCAGCGGGGGCTCTAGCAATCAGCCCCAGCATTTT.